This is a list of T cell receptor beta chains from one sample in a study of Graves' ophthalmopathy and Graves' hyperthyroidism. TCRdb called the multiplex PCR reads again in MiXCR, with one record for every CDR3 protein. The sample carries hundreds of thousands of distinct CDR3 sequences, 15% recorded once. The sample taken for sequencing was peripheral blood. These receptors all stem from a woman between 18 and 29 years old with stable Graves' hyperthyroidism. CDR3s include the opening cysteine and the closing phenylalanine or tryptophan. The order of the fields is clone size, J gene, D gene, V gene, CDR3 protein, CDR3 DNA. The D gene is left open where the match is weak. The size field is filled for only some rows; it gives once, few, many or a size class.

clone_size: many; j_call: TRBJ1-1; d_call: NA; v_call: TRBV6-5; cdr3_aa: CASSYRGGEKYTEAFF; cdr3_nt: TGTGCCAGCAGTTACAGGGGGGGCGAAAAGTACACTGAAGCTTTCTTT
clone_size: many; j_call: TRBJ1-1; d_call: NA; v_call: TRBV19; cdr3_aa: CASSMWSTHTEAFF; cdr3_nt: TGTGCCAGTAGTATGTGGTCCACCCACACTGAAGCTTTCTTT
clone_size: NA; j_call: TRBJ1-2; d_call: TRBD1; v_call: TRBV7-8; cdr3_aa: CASSHRGQGPHGYTF; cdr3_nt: TGTGCCAGCAGCCATAGGGGACAGGGGCCACATGGCTACACCTTC
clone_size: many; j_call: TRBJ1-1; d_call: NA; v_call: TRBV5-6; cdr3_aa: CASSLARQGLLDHTEAFF; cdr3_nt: TGTGCCAGCAGCTTGGCCCGGCAGGGGTTGTTGGACCACACTGAAGCTTTCTTT
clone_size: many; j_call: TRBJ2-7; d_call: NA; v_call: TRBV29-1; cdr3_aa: CSVVGTRGREQYF; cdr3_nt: TGCAGCGTTGTCGGGACACGAGGAAGGGAGCAGTACTTC
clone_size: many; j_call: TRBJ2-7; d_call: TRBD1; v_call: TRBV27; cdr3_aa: CASSLRTGGYEQYF; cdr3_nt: TGTGCCAGCAGCCTTCGGACAGGGGGGTACGAGCAGTACTTC
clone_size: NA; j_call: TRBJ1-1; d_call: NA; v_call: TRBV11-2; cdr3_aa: CASSPRHRGNTEAFF; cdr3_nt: TGTGCCAGCAGCCCCCGACATCGCGGGAACACTGAAGCTTTCTTT
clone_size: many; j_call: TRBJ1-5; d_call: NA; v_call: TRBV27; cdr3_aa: CASSLLWGQPQHF; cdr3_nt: TGTGCCAGCAGCTTACTGTGGGGACAGCCCCAGCATTTT
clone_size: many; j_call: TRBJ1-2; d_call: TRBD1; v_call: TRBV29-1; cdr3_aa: CSVEGGQGTYGYTF; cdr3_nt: TGCAGCGTTGAAGGTGGACAGGGAACATATGGCTACACCTTC
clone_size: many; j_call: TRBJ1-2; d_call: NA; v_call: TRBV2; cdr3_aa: CASSAREKRYSGYTF; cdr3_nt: TGTGCCAGCAGTGCAAGGGAAAAACGGTATTCTGGCTACACCTTC
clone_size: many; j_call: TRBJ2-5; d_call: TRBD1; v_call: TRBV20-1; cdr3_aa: CSARTGGTQYF; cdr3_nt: TGCAGTGCTCGGACAGGGGGGACCCAGTACTTC
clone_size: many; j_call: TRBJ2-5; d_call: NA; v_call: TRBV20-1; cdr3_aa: CSARGGGRGETQYF; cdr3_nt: TGCAGTGCTAGAGGCGGGGGCCGGGGGGAGACCCAGTACTTC
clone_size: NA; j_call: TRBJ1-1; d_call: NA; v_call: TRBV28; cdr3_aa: CASSFGPRGQGTEAFF; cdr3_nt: TGTGCCAGCAGTTTTGGGCCCCGGGGCCAAGGCACTGAAGCTTTCTTT
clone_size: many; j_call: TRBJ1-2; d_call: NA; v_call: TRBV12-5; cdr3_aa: CASGIEQGLGYTF; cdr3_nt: TGTGCTAGTGGGATCGAACAGGGTCTTGGCTACACCTTC
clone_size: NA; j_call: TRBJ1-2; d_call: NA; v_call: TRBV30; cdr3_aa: CAWSVPLLGPGYTF; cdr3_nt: TGTGCCTGGAGTGTACCCCTCTTGGGACCTGGCTACACCTTC
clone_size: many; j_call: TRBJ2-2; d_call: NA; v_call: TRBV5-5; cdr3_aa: CASSPRLMNTGELFF; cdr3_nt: TGTGCCAGCAGCCCACGACTCATGAACACCGGGGAGCTGTTTTTT
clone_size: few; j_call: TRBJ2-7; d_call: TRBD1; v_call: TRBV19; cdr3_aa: CASSTQWGQPRDSRGREQYF; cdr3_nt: TGTGCCAGTAGTACTCAGTGGGGCCAACCCCGGGACAGCCGGGGTCGGGAGCAGTACTTC
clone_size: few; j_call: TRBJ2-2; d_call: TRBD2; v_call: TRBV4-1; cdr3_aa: CASSLLAGATTGELFF; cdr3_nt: TGCGCCAGCAGCCTTTTAGCGGGCGCAACAACCGGGGAGCTGTTTTTT
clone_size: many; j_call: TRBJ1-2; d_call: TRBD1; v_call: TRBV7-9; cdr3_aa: CASSFGTAPNYGYTF; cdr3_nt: TGTGCCAGCAGCTTCGGGACAGCCCCCAACTATGGCTACACCTTC
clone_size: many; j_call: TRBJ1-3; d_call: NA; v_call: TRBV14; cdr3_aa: CASSRGGTGNTIYF; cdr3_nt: TGTGCCAGCAGCCGGGGCGGGACTGGAAACACCATATATTTT
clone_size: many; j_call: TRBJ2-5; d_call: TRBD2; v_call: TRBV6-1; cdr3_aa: CASRLTGGPGVETQYF; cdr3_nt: TGTGCCAGCAGGCTAACGGGGGGGCCTGGGGTAGAGACCCAGTACTTC
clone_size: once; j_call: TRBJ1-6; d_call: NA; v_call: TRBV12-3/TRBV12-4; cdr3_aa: CASRTEPGHNNSPLHF; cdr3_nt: TGTGCCAGCAGAACCGAACCGGGACACAATAATTCACCCCTCCACTTT
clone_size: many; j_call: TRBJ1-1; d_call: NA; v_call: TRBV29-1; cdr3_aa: CSVGPSGAGTEAFF; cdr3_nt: TGCAGCGTTGGGCCCTCGGGGGCAGGCACTGAAGCTTTCTTT
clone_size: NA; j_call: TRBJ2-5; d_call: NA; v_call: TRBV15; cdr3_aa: CATTGQIKETQYF; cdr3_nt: TGTGCCACCACGGGACAAATTAAAGAGACCCAGTACTTC
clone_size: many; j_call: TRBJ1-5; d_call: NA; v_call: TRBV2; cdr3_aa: CASSEAGREAGQPQHF; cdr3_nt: TGTGCCAGCAGTGAAGCCGGCAGGGAAGCGGGTCAGCCCCAGCATTTT
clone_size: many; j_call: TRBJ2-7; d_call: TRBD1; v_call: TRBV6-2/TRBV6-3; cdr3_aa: CASSTGAYEQYF; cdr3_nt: TGTGCCAGCTCTACAGGGGCCTACGAGCAGTACTTC
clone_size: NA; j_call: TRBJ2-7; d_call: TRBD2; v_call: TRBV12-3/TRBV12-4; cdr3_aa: CASSERTSGFSYEQYF; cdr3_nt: TGTGCCAGCAGCGAACGGACTAGCGGGTTCTCCTACGAGCAGTACTTC
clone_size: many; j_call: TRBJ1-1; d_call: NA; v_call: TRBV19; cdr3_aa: CASKGGGWSTEAFF; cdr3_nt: TGTGCCAGTAAGGGGGGGGGCTGGAGCACTGAAGCTTTCTTT
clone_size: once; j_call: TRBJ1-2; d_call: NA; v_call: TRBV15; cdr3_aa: CATSSRLTSRTVRIYGYTF; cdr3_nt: TGTGCCACCAGCAGTCGGCTCACTTCTCGGACAGTCAGGATCTATGGATACACCTTC
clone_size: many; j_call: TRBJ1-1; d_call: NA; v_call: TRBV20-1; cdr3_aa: CSQNGDTEAFF; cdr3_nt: TGCAGTCAAAATGGGGATACTGAAGCTTTCTTT
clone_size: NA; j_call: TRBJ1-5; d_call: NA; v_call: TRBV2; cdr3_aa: CASSQTWGNNQPQHF; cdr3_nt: TGTGCCAGCAGTCAGACATGGGGGAACAATCAGCCCCAGCATTTT
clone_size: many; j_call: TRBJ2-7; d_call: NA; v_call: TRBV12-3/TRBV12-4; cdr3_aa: CASSLRSGQGNREQYF; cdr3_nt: TGTGCCAGCAGTTTAAGGTCCGGGCAGGGCAACCGCGAGCAGTACTTC
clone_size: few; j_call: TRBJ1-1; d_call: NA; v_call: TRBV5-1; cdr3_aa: CASQLGGNMNTEAFF; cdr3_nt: TGCGCCAGCCAGCTGGGAGGGAACATGAACACTGAAGCTTTCTTT
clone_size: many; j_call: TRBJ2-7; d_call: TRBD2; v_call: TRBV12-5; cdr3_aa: CASGKTGTSSYEQYF; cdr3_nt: TGTGCTAGTGGTAAAACCGGGACTAGCTCCTACGAGCAGTACTTC
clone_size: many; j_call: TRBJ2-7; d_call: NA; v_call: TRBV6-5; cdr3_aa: CASRMNYEQYF; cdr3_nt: TGTGCCAGCAGGATGAATTACGAGCAGTACTTC
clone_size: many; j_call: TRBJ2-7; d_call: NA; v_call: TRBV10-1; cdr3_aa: CASSEASMMSTLSSYEQYF; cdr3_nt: TGCGCCAGCAGTGAGGCCTCTATGATGAGTACCCTCAGCTCCTACGAGCAGTACTTC
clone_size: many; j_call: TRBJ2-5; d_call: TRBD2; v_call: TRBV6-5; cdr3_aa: CASSYLASGGAKETQYF; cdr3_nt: TGTGCCAGCAGTTACTTGGCTAGCGGGGGGGCAAAAGAGACCCAGTACTTC
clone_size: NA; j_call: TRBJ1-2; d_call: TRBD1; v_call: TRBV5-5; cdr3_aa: CASSFRDRVIDGYTF; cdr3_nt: TGTGCCAGCAGCTTTAGGGACAGGGTTATCGATGGCTACACCTTC
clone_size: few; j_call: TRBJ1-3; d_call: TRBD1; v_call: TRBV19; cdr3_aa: CASSNSGQGSGNTIYF; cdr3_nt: TGTGCCAGTAGTAATTCCGGACAGGGGTCTGGAAACACCATATATTTT
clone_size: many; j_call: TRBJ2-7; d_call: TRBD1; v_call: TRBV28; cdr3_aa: CASSSEGQFLNEQYF; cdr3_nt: TGTGCCAGCAGTTCCGAGGGACAGTTTCTGAACGAGCAGTACTTC
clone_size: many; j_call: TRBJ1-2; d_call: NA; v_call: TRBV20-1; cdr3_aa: CSATDQPTGYTF; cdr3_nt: TGCAGTGCTACCGACCAACCTACGGGCTACACCTTC
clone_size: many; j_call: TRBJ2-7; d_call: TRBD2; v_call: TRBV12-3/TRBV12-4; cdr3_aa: CASSLDPPVLAGRGEQYF; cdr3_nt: TGTGCCAGCAGTCTCGATCCCCCCGTACTAGCGGGGCGAGGCGAGCAGTACTTC
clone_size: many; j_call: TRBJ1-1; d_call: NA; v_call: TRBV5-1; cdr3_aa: CASSSSSLNTEAFF; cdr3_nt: TGCGCCAGCAGCTCTAGCAGTTTGAACACTGAAGCTTTCTTT
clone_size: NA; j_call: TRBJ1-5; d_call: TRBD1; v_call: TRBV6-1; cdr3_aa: CASSTTGGYGQPQHF; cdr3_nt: TGTGCCAGCAGTACGACAGGGGGCTACGGGCAGCCCCAGCATTTT
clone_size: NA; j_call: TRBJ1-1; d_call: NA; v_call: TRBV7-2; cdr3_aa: CASSLVGRGAFF; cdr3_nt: TGTGCCAGCAGCTTAGTGGGCCGGGGGGCTTTCTTT
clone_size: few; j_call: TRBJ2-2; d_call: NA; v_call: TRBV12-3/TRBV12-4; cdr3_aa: CASSLEEGTGELFF; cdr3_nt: TGTGCCAGCAGTTTAGAGGAGGGGACCGGGGAGCTGTTTTTT
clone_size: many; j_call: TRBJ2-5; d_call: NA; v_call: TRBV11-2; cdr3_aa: CASSSPLERETQYF; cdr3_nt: TGTGCCAGCAGCTCCCCCCTAGAAAGAGAGACCCAGTACTTC